This T cell receptor beta chain is drawn from a study of T cell responses to AZD1222 COVID-19 vaccine (dated by TCRdb to about 2021). A note on the overall study: TCR sequencing covered more than 230 trial participants: roughly 200 given two doses of AZD1222 and about 26 given two doses of MenACWY control vaccine. Enrollment into the trials was organized by age into subgroups of 18-55, 56-69 and 70-plus years, and those subgroups contained roughly 140, 27 and 60 TCR-sequenced participants, respectively.

Study-wide conclusions, independent of this receptor: Because no day 14 peak-response samples were available, repertoires were characterized only after the peak T cell response. Reportedly, almost half of the unique spike-specific TCRs recognized epitopes lying outside the regions that are mutated in the B.1.351 and B.1.1.7 variants. Only six AZD1222 recipients were SARS-CoV-2 seropositive at baseline, limiting conclusions about previously exposed vaccinees. Most participants were white British and females outnumbered males, and the authors suggested that clonal diversity may have been underestimated. Spike-specific TCR breadth and depth rose significantly after two AZD1222 doses compared with day 0 and with MenACWY recipients. In the small 56-69-year group, the increase in depth fell short of significance, most likely because of low power. The vaccine-associated CD4 TCRs covered the entire spike protein, and the dominant responses fell in regions 160-218 and 743-854.

The CDR3 regions of human TCRbeta chains were analyzed by immunosequencing. Per the authors' processing: TCRs in the repertoires were matched against a reference library of SARS-CoV-2-specific TCRs that had been generated with the MIRA antigen-specificity platform. Breadth meant the fraction of unique TCRs that were SARS-CoV-2-associated, whereas depth meant the fraction of total T cells that were SARS-CoV-2-associated. Using the MIRA data, each spike-specific TCR was assigned both to the spike region to which the TCR was reactive and to a CD4 or CD8 class. Log10-transformed breadth and depth values were compared by one-way ANOVA with Sidak's multiple comparisons tests. Imported from immuneACCESS, the table was reduced by TCRdb to in-frame sequences with V and J called. These copies leave out some clones; in studies compared against another copy, an unresolved V gene accounts for under half, and the cause of the remainder is not known. V and J calls and clone size are those listed in that table; D and trimming were worked out from the DNA. The sample table contains 85,000 to 130,000 clones; only one count was recorded for approximately 86% of them. Of the sample, more than 2.5% falls within the top ten clones.

Per the germline V gene, SGHVS is the CDR1 and FQNEAQ is the CDR2. V loses 5 bases of germline sequence and J loses 2 bases, and the interval between the two ends is 10 bases. The CDR3 sequence holds 15 residues, the cysteine and phenylalanine included. Of the read, only the CDR3 DNA is kept; its 45 bases are in frame from base 1. This specimen's time point label, interpreted: about 28 days (+/-7) after the second vaccine dose. The meaning of the sample's treatment or condition label: meningococcal conjugate vaccine given as trial control. Samples from vaccinated people were obtained from the UK trials COV001 and COV002, which included a single-blind randomized controlled phase 2/3 trial of AZD1222 (ChAdOx1 nCoV-19) in healthy adults. For TCRbeta chain sequencing, PBMC samples from trial participants were taken at day 0 and at day 28 after the second dose. On this clone itself: Its antigen has not been determined. The record has no base qualities; no much larger clone is one base away.

The chain was built from TRBV7-8 and TRBJ1-6, with the identity of the D gene unclear. Sequencing was performed on peripheral blood, taken 28 days after the second dose of the MenACWY control vaccine. The sequence was obtained from an adult who received the MenACWY meningococcal vaccine as a control. The DNA reads as follows: TGTGCCAGCAGCCTGAACCGCCCCTATAATTCACCCCTCCACTTT. Its product reads: CASSLNRPYNSPLHF. The reference TRBV7-8 and TRBJ1-6 proteins fill in what lies around the CDR3, so the full variable domain reads GAGVSQSPRYKVAKRGQDVALRCDPISGHVSLFWYQQALGQGPEFLTYFQNEAQLDKSGLPSDRFFAERPEGSVSTLKIQRTQQEDSAVYLCASSLNRPYNSPLHFGNGTRLTVT.